This T cell receptor (beta chain) was found in a study of cytomegalovirus exposure and HLA in healthy donors. Whole-study context: In a previous analysis, more than 90 million unique TCR beta sequences were found from approximately 180 million T cells.

On this clone: No antigen is known for it.

Study results and limitations: Later analysis revealed greater clonal expansion in HLA-associated TCR beta chains than in equally common others. Later work associated 16,951 TCR beta sequences with HLA alleles at 0.05 false discovery rate.

The length of the CDR3 is 17 residues. Trimming stripped 5 bases from V and 0 bases from J, with 20 bases between. Germline assignment: CDR1 LNHDA and CDR2 SQIVND (reference sequence). PCR was performed using 60 Vbeta and 13 Jbeta primers. Using immunoSEQ multiplex PCR, the repertoire was profiled, and TCRdb retains in-frame clones only, with some absent. The sample has 110,000 to 150,000 clones; approximately 80% are singletons. This receptor was obtained from a man between 40 and 49 years old in good health and CMV-seropositive. The genes are TRBV19 and TRBJ2-7, with a weak D call TRBD1 (7 bases). Material: PBMCs. The CDR3 protein is CASSAGQMGPSSYEQYF. Written as DNA, the CDR3 is TGTGCCAGTAGTGCGGGACAGATGGGGCCTAGCTCCTACGAGCAGTACTTC.